This TCR beta chain is from a study of regulatory T cells in long-lasting Graves disease. The study, taken as a whole, reports: When disease was persistent, TRBV28, TRBJ1-2 and TRBJ2-5 were the favored segments. Whereas new patients shared 950 to 1,000 public clonotypes, persistent patients shared more, at 2,500 to 3,500.

Relying on iRepertoire HTBI primers and Arm-PCR of CDR3 regions, the team built TCR beta libraries. A single record per CDR3 protein comes from TCRdb applying MiXCR to the multiplex PCR reads. The sample lists around 450,000 distinct CDR3 sequences; roughly 16% were seen once. V lost 2 bases, J lost 8 bases, and 10 bases stayed unmatched. The CDR3 runs to 16 residues. CDR1 is KGHSH, CDR2 LQKENI, per germline. The time point was: newly diagnosed GD, antithyroid drugs for less than 3 months. RNA extracted from PBMCs served as the sequencing template. Comments on this clonotype: Its antigen remains unknown.

The same data also contributed to another study, on T cells in Graves' hyperthyroidism and ophthalmopathy. That study adds: The primer set for the first-round RT-PCR of the TCR CDR3 was HTBI.

The TCR was taken from a man between 40 and 49 years old with Graves disease. Sequencing was performed on peripheral blood mononuclear cells (PBMCs), taken at new diagnosis, from a patient treated with antithyroid drugs. The V gene is TRBV18, the J gene TRBJ2-1, with 9 bases fitting TRBD2. Here the CDR3 reads CASSPNQAGGFDEQFF. The CDR3 region has the DNA TGTGCCAGCTCACCAAATCAGGCGGGAGGGTTCGATGAGCAGTTCTTC.